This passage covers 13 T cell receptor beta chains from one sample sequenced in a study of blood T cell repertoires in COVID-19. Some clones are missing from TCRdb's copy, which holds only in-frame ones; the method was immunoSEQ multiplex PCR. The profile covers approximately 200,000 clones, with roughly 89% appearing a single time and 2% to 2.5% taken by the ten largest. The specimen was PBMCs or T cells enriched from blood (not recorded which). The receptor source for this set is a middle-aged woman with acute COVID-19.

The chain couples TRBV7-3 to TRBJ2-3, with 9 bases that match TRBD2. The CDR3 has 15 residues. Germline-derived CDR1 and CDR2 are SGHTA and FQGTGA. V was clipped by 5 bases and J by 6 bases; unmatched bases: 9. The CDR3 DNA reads TGTGCCAGCAGCGGCACGGGACTAGCAACCGATACGCAGTATTTT. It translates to CASSGTGLATDTQYF.

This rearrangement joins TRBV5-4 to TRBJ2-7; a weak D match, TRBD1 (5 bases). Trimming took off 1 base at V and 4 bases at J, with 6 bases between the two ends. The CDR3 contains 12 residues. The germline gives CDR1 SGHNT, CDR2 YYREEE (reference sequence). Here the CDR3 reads CASSLRGYEQYF. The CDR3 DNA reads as TGTGCCAGCAGCTTGAGGGGATACGAGCAGTACTTC.

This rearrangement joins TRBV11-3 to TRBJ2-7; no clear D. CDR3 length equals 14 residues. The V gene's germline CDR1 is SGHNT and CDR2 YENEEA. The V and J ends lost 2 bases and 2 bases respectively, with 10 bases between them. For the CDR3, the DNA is TGTGCCAGCAGCTTAAACACCCAGACCTACGAGCAGTACTTC. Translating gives CASSLNTQTYEQYF.

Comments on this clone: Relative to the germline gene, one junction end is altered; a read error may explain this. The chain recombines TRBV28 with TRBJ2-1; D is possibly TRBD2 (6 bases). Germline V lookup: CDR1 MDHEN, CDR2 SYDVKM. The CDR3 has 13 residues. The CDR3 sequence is CAISREVSNEQFF. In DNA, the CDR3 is TGTGCCATCAGTAGGGAGGTGAGCAATGAGCAGTTCTTC.

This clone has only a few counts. In DNA form, the CDR3 reads TGTGCCAGCACGTCCACAGGTATTGGCTACACCTTC. This encodes CASTSTGIGYTF. The chain links TRBV2 to TRBJ1-2; D may be TRBD1 (5 bases). The germline gives CDR1 SNHLY, CDR2 FYNNEI. V lost 7 bases and J lost 7, with 13 bases in between. The CDR3 extends over 12 amino acids.

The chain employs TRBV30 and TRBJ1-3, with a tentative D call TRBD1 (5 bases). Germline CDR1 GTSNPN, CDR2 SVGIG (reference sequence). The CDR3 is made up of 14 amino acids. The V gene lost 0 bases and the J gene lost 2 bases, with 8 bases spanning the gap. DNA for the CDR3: TGTGCCTGGAGTGTACGGGGGGCTGGAAACACCATATATTTT. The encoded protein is CAWSVRGAGNTIYF. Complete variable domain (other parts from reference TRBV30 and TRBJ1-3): SQTIHQWPATLVQPVGSPLSLECTVEGTSNPNLYWYRQAAGRGLQLLFYSVGIGQISSEVPQNLSASRPQDRQFILSSKKLLLSDSGFYLCAWSVRGAGNTIYFGEGSWLTVV.

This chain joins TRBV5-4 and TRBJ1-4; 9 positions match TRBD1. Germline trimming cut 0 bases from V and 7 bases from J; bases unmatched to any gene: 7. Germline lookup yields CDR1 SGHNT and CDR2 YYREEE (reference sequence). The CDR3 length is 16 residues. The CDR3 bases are TGTGCCAGCAGCTTGGGACAGGGGGGGTCCGGTGAAAAACTGTTTTTT. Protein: CASSLGQGGSGEKLFF.

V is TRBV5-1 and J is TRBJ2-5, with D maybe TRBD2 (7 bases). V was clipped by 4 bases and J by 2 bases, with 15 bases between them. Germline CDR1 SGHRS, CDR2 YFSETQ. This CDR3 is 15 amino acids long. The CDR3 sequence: CASSRGGADQETQYF. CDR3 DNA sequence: TGCGCCAGCAGCCGAGGGGGGGCAGATCAAGAGACCCAGTACTTC.

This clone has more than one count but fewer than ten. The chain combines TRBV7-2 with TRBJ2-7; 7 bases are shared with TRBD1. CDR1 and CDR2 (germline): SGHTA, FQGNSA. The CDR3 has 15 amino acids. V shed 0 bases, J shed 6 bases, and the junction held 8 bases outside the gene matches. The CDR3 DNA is TGTGCCAGCAGCTTAGCGGGACAGACAACGGGCGAGCAGTACTTC. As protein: CASSLAGQTTGEQYF.

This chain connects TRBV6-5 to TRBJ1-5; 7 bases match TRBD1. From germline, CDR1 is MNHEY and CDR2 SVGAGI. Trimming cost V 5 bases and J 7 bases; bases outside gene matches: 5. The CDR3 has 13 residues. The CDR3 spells CASSTGVRQPQHF. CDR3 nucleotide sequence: TGTGCCAGCAGTACAGGGGTTAGGCAGCCCCAGCATTTT.

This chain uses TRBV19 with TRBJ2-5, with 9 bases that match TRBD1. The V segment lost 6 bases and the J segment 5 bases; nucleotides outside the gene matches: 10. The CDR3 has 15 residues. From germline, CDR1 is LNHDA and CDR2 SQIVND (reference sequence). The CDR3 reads CASRPGQGFFETQYF. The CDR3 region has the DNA TGTGCCAGTAGACCGGGACAGGGTTTCTTCGAGACCCAGTACTTC.

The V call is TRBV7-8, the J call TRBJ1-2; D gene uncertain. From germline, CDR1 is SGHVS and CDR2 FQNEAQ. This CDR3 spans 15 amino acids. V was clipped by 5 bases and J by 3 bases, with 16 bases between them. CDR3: CASSPRGSEYYGYTF. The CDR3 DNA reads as TGTGCCAGCAGCCCCCGCGGCAGCGAATACTATGGCTACACCTTC.

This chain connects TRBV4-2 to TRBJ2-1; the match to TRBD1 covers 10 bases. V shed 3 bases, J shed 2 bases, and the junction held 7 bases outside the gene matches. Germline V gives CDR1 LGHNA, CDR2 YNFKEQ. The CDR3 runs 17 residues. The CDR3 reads CASSHSSGTGAYNEQFF. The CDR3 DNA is TGTGCCAGCAGCCATTCTTCCGGGACAGGGGCCTACAATGAGCAGTTCTTC.